These 20 T cell receptor beta chains were all obtained from the same sample, sequenced in a study of human T cells and chemical hapten exposure. Regarding time point: patch test 2, 6 weeks after DPC sensitization. Sample treatment: therapeutic diphenylcyclopropenone sensitization with weekly scalp DPC. Using its own MiXCR run on the RACE reads, TCRdb lists one record per CDR3 protein. This sample has around 360,000 distinct CDR3 sequences, with roughly 6.3% found just once. The specimen comprised whole blood, sampled in connection with sensitization to the hapten diphenylcyclopropenone (DPC). These receptors originate from a woman in her late teens or twenties with alopecia areata. Some clones in this sample may be carry-over from other donors' samples.

This clonotype occurred many times. CDR3 coding DNA: TGTGCCAGCGGGGACTTTAACTATGGCTACACCTTC. It specifies CASGDFNYGYTF. The chain combines TRBV28 with TRBJ1-2; TRBD1 is a possible D gene (5 bases). The CDR3 consists of 12 residues. The V end lost 8 bases, the J end lost 1 base, and 8 bases lay between the germline ends. The V gene's germline CDR1 is MDHEN and CDR2 SYDVKM.

This clonotype has a count of ten or more. V gene TRBV7-2 combines with J gene TRBJ1-3; possibly TRBD1 for D (6 bases). CDR1 and CDR2 (germline): SGHTA, FQGNSA. CDR3 length: 17 amino acids. V was clipped by 0 bases and J by 0 bases, with 12 bases between them. CDR3 amino acids: CASSLAKGVLSGNTIYF. In DNA form, the CDR3 reads TGTGCCAGCAGCTTAGCGAAGGGGGTCCTCTCTGGAAACACCATATATTTT.

This clonotype showed up many times. The V gene is TRBV7-2, the J gene TRBJ1-1; D gene ambiguous. The CDR3 contains 14 residues. Per germline, CDR1 SGHTA and CDR2 FQGNSA. V was shortened by 4 bases and J by 1 base, with 10 bases between the two germline ends. CDR3 nucleotides: TGTGCCAGCAGCTCCACGCGGACGAACACTGAAGCTTTCTTT. It codes for CASSSTRTNTEAFF.

The genes are TRBV4-1 and TRBJ2-5; the match to TRBD1 covers 8 bases. J gave up 5 bases and V 0 bases, and 2 bases lay outside the gene matches. Germline V CDR1 and CDR2: MGHRA, YSYEKL. The CDR3 contains 14 residues. The CDR3 nucleotides are TGCGCCAGCAGCCAAGAGGACAGGGCGGAGACCCAGTACTTC. This encodes CASSQEDRAETQYF.

The rearrangement joins TRBV12-3 or TRBV12-4 to TRBJ2-6; TRBD1 matches 7 bases. This CDR3 comprises 17 residues. Trimming at V came to 3 bases and at J to 1 base, leaving 6 bases not matched to a gene. This chain's CDR3 is CASSFDDRASGANVLTF. CDR3 DNA: TGTGCCAGCAGTTTCGATGACAGGGCTTCTGGGGCCAACGTCCTGACTTTC.

Ten or more counts support this clonotype. This chain links TRBV10-3 with TRBJ2-1; TRBD1 aligns across 7 bases. This CDR3 comprises 16 residues. V lost 3 bases and J lost 2; bases outside the gene matches: 7. Germline loops: CDR1 ENHRY, CDR2 SYGVKD. The CDR3 reads CAISEGGEGTYNEQFF. The CDR3 region has the DNA TGTGCCATCAGTGAAGGGGGCGAAGGGACCTACAATGAGCAGTTCTTC.

This clonotype was seen many times. This chain joins TRBV20-1 and TRBJ1-1, with D possibly TRBD1 on 5 matching bases. Germline CDR1 and CDR2: DFQATT and SNEGSKA (reference sequence). The CDR3 length is 16 residues. V lost 0 bases, J lost 0 bases, and 14 bases lay in between. CDR3 DNA sequence: TGCAGTGCTAGAGATGGGGGAACCCTCATGAACACTGAAGCTTTCTTT. As protein: CSARDGGTLMNTEAFF.

V gene TRBV9 combines with J gene TRBJ1-6; 8 positions agree with TRBD1. This CDR3 spans 14 amino acids. Germline V gives CDR1 SGDLS, CDR2 YYNGEE. Trimming removed 2 bases from V and 9 bases from J; junction bases left unmatched: 4. The CDR3, as DNA: TGTGCCAGCAGCGTCGAACAGGGGGGTTCACCCCTCCACTTT. Translated: CASSVEQGGSPLHF.

This sequence joins TRBV7-9 and TRBJ2-5, with 13 bases that match TRBD2. J lost 3 bases, V lost 5 bases, and 3 bases had no gene match. The CDR3 length is 15 residues. The V gene's germline CDR1 is SEHNR and CDR2 FQNEAQ (reference sequence). CDR3 loop: CASSVGLAGEETQYF. CDR3 DNA: TGTGCCAGCAGCGTAGGACTAGCGGGGGAAGAGACCCAGTACTTC.

This clonotype was counted many times. The V call is TRBV9, the J call TRBJ1-1, with 8 bases identical to TRBD1. From germline, CDR1 is SGDLS and CDR2 YYNGEE. With 3 bases clipped from V and 5 bases from J, the junction kept 9 bases outside the gene matches. The CDR3 contains 15 residues. CDR3 region: CASSGRQGTETEAFF. The DNA for the CDR3 is TGTGCCAGCAGCGGTAGACAGGGGACCGAAACTGAAGCTTTCTTT.

Worth noting for this clonotype: A much bigger clone sits one base away, suggesting this may be a read error. The chain links TRBV7-2 to TRBJ1-4, with TRBD1 matching over 8 bases. The CDR3 is made up of 14 amino acids. Germline CDR1 SGHTA, CDR2 FQGNSA. The J segment lost 6 bases and the V segment lost 5 bases, leaving 5 bases of the junction unmatched. CDR3 sequence (DNA): TGTGCCAGCAGCCGGACAGGGACTGATGAAAAACTGTTTTTT. Residues: CASSRTGTDEKLFF.

In its sample, this clonotype was seen a few times. V usage is TRBV11-2 and J usage is TRBJ2-6; 10 positions agree with TRBD1. This CDR3 region has 20 residues. The germline CDR1 and CDR2 sequences are SGHAT and FQNNGV. Unmatched junction bases numbered 15, after V lost 3 bases and J lost 4 bases. The CDR3, as DNA: TGTGCCAGCAGCTTCACATCGGGACAGGGGCAAGGTCTGGGGGCCAACGTCCTGACTTTC. Its translation is CASSFTSGQGQGLGANVLTF.

This clonotype was seen many times. The chain recombines TRBV29-1 with TRBJ1-4, with unresolved D. This CDR3 has 13 residues. Between the trimmed V and J ends, which lost 7 bases and 5 bases, there was a span of 14 bases. CDR1 and CDR2 (germline): SQVTM, ANQGSEA. The CDR3 nucleotides read TGCAGCGCAACCGATATTTCGAATGAAAAACTGTTTTTT. Encoded protein: CSATDISNEKLFF.

The chain joins TRBV20-1 to TRBJ2-1; 15 nucleotides align to TRBD2. V trimming: 3 bases; J trimming: 9 bases; junction bases outside the gene matches: 3. The CDR3 extends over 14 amino acids. The germline V gene has CDR1 DFQATT and CDR2 SNEGSKA (reference sequence). The CDR3 DNA follows: TGCAGTGCTAGGGGACTAGCGGGGGGTGGTGAGCAGTTCTTC. Its translation: CSARGLAGGGEQFF.

At least ten counts were recorded for this clonotype. The V and J genes are TRBV6-1 and TRBJ1-5, with 8 bases lining up with TRBD1. The CDR3 has 17 residues. V shed 2 bases and J 1 base; nucleotides not matched to a gene: 7. Germline CDR1 MNHNS, CDR2 SASEGT. CDR3 in amino acids: CASSEIITGGSNQPQHF. The CDR3 coding sequence is TGTGCCAGCAGTGAAATAATAACAGGGGGGAGCAATCAGCCCCAGCATTTT.

This sequence joins TRBV20-1 and TRBJ1-2; D call uncertain. Germline CDR1 and CDR2: DFQATT and SNEGSKA (reference sequence). CDR3 length equals 12 residues. V was trimmed by 1 base and J by 8 bases, leaving 11 bases between them. The CDR3 sequence: CSARVSARGYTF. DNA of the CDR3: TGCAGTGCTAGAGTGTCAGCCCGGGGCTACACCTTC.

In its sample, this clonotype was seen many times. The gene calls are TRBV11-3 and TRBJ1-1; the D gene is possibly TRBD1 (5 bases). V was clipped by 0 bases and J by 11 bases, with 10 bases between them. CDR1 is SGHNT and CDR2 is YENEEA in the germline V gene. The CDR3 is made up of 12 amino acids. For the CDR3, the DNA is TGTGCCAGCAGCTTAGAGCCAGGGAGGGCTTTCTTT. Translating it yields CASSLEPGRAFF.

V and J are TRBV4-1 and TRBJ1-2, with TRBD1 identical over 7 bases. Trimming cost V 0 bases and J 4 bases; bases outside gene matches: 11. CDR1 is MGHRA, CDR2 YSYEKL, per germline. This CDR3 comprises 17 residues. The CDR3 nucleotides read TGCGCCAGCAGCCAAGATGGTGGAGGGGGCTTAATCTATGGCTACACCTTC. It translates to CASSQDGGGGLIYGYTF.

This clonotype was picked up a small number of times. This rearrangement joins TRBV6-1 to TRBJ2-2; a possible D gene is TRBD1 (6 bases). Trimming pared 2 bases from V and 10 bases from J, leaving 11 bases between. Germline V lookup: CDR1 MNHNS, CDR2 SASEGT. This CDR3 contains 13 residues. The chain's CDR3 is CASSEYRVEELFF. CDR3 nucleotide sequence: TGTGCCAGCAGTGAATACAGGGTAGAGGAGCTGTTTTTT.

In its sample, this clonotype was seen a few times. The V call is TRBV4-1, the J call TRBJ2-5; TRBD2 aligns across 10 bases. The CDR3 length is 16 residues. With V trimmed by 0 bases and J by 6 bases, 7 bases remained unmatched. The germline CDR1 and CDR2 sequences are MGHRA and YSYEKL. The CDR3 nucleotides read TGCGCCAGCAGCCAAGATCAGAGCGGGGGGGCGCAGACCCAGTACTTC. Residues: CASSQDQSGGAQTQYF.